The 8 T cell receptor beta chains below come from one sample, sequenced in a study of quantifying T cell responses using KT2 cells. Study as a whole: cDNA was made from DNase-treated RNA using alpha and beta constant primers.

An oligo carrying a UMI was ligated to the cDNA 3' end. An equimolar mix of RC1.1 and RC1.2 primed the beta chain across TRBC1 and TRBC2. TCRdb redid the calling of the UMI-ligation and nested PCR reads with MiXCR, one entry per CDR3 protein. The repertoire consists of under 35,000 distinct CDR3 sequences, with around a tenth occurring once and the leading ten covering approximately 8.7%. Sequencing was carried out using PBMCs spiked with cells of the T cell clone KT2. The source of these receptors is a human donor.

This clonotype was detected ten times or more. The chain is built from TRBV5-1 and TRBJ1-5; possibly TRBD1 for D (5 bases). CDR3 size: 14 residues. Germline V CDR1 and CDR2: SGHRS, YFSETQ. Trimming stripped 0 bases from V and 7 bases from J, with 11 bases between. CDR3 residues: CASSLGLGAQPQHF. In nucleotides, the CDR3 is TGCGCCAGCAGCTTGGGTCTAGGGGCGCAGCCCCAGCATTTT.

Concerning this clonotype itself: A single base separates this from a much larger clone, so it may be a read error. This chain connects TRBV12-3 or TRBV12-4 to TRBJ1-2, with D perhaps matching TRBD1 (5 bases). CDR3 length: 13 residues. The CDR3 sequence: CASSEGQLYGFTF. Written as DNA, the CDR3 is TGTGCCAGCAGTGAGGGGCAACTCTATGGCTTCACCTTC.

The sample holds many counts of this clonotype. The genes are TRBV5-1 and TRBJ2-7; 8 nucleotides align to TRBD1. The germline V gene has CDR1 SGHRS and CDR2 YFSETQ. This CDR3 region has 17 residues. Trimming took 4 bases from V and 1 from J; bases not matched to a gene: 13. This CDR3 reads CASSQLAGTGISYEQYF. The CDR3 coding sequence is TGCGCCAGCAGCCAATTAGCCGGGACAGGCATATCCTACGAGCAGTACTTC.

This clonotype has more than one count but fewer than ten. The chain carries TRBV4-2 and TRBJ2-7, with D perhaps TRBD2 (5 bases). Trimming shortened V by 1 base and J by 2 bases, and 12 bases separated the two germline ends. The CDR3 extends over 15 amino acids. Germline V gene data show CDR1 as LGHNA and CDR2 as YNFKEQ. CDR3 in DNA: TGTGCCAGCAGCCAAGGAAGAACCGGGGCCTACGAGCAGTACTTC. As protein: CASSQGRTGAYEQYF.

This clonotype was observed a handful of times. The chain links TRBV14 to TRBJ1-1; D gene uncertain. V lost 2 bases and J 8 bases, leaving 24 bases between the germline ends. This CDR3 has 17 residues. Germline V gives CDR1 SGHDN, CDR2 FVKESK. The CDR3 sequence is CASSQRIGRRSLGEAFF. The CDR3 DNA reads TGTGCCAGCAGCCAAAGAATTGGGCGGCGGTCGCTGGGAGAAGCTTTCTTT.

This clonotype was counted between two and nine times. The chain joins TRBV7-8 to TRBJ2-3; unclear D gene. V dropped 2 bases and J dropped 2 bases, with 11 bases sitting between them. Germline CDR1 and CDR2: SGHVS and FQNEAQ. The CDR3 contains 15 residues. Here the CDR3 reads CASSLWNYYTDTQYF. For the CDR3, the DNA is TGTGCCAGCAGCTTATGGAACTATTACACAGATACGCAGTATTTT.

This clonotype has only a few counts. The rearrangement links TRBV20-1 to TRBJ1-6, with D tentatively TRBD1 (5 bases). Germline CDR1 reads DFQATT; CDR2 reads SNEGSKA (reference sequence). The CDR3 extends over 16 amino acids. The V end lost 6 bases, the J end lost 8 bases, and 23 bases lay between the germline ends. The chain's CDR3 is CSARKKQESLDSPLHF. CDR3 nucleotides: TGCAGTGCCAGAAAGAAACAGGAATCTCTAGATTCACCCCTCCACTTT.

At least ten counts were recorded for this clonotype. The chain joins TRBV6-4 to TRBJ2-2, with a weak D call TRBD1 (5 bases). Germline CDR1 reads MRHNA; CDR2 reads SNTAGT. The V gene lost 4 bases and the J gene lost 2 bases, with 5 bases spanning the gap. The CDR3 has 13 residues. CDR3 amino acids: CASSGTNTGELFF. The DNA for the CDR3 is TGTGCCAGCAGTGGGACAAACACCGGGGAGCTGTTTTTT.